This TCR beta chain was found in a study of T cells in Graves' hyperthyroidism and ophthalmopathy. Findings and caveats of the study: Among clonotypes expanded in thyroid above 0.001, most were also found in blood. Stable hyperthyroidism and ophthalmopathy were separated using 13 V-J signatures.

Researchers took RNA transcripts and amplified the TCR beta CDR3 regions from them. HTBI primers were employed in a first-round RT-PCR of the TCR CDR3. TCRdb reprocessed the multiplex PCR reads via MiXCR and lists one record per CDR3 protein. Found here are approximately 300,000 distinct CDR3 sequences, around a sixth of them singletons; the top ten hold 33%. Hyperthyroidism in the patients, aged 18 to 65, was newly diagnosed and under 2 months in duration. Clinicians diagnosed patients from clinical symptoms, serum thyroxine and TRAb, thyroid ultrasound and orbital computed tomography. There are many counts of this clonotype. Its specificity is unknown. The sequenced material came from blood. The sequence was collected from a man younger than 40 with Graves' hyperthyroidism.

CDR3 sequence (DNA): TGTGCCAGCAGCTTAGGTCGGGCGGCCTACGAGCAGTACTTC. It encodes CASSLGRAAYEQYF. The chain joins TRBV11-2 to TRBJ2-7; D remains ambiguous. The CDR3 length is 14 residues. V lost 1 base and J 2 bases, leaving 9 bases between the germline ends. Germline CDR1 reads SGHAT; CDR2 reads FQNNGV.